These 23 T cell receptor beta chains originate from one sample sequenced in a study of T-cell reconstitution after alpha-beta-depleted transplantation in children. The TCRbeta library was prepared with unique molecular identifiers. MiXCR, applied by TCRdb to the PCR reads, yields one record per CDR3 protein. The repertoire includes 440,000 or so distinct CDR3 sequences, approximately 42% of them detected once, and 27% sits in the top ten. The sample in question was PBMCs, obtained before TCRalphabeta/CD19-depleted stem cell transplant. Receptors were obtained from a girl aged 2 to 10 with aplastic anemia, due to receive a stem cell transplant.

This chain joins TRBV20-1 and TRBJ2-6; D not resolved. The CDR3 sequence is 14 residues long. The V end was cut by 5 bases, the J end by 0 bases, with 8 bases between. Per the germline V gene, CDR1 is DFQATT and CDR2 is SNEGSKA (reference sequence). As DNA, the CDR3 is TGCAGTGCTGAGTCCTTCTCTGGGGCCAACGTCCTGACTTTC. Encoded protein: CSAESFSGANVLTF.

CDR3 nucleotides: TGCAGTGCTAGAGGCCTGGGGAGGGCCGTCAATGAGCAGTTCTTC. This translates into CSARGLGRAVNEQFF. The chain employs TRBV20-1 and TRBJ2-1; the match to TRBD2 covers 7 bases. Trimming removed 1 base from V and 6 bases from J; junction bases left unmatched: 9. Germline assignment: CDR1 DFQATT and CDR2 SNEGSKA (reference sequence). There are 15 residues in the CDR3.

The genes are TRBV11-2 and TRBJ2-7, with 8 bases identical to TRBD2. V lost 1 base, J lost 6 bases, and 20 bases stayed unmatched. Germline V gene sequence: CDR1 SGHAT, CDR2 FQNNGV. The CDR3 runs 19 residues. The CDR3 loop reads CASSLGAWTAERERGEQYF. CDR3 nucleotide sequence: TGTGCCAGCAGCTTAGGGGCTTGGACGGCTGAGCGGGAGCGAGGCGAGCAGTACTTC. Filled out from reference TRBV11-2 and TRBJ2-7, the complete variable domain reads EAGVAQSPRYKIIEKRQSVAFWCNPISGHATLYWYQQILGQGPKLLIQFQNNGVVDDSQLPKDRFSAERLKGVDSTLKIQPAKLEDSAVYLCASSLGAWTAERERGEQYFGPGTRLTVT.

This chain uses TRBV4-1 with TRBJ1-2; 7 bases match TRBD1. Trimming at V came to 4 bases and at J to 6 bases, leaving 11 bases not matched to a gene. From germline, CDR1 is MGHRA and CDR2 YSYEKL. The length of the CDR3 is 15 residues. Here the CDR3 DNA reads TGCGCCAGCAGCCGGCCCGAGGGGGCGATCGATGGCTACACCTTC. It codes for CASSRPEGAIDGYTF.

This clonotype appeared many times. The chain combines TRBV2 with TRBJ2-1; 7 nucleotides line up with TRBD1. The CDR3 contains 17 residues. V trimming: 4 bases; J trimming: 7 bases; junction bases outside the gene matches: 16. Per germline, CDR1 SNHLY and CDR2 FYNNEI. The CDR3 nucleotides read TGTGCCAGCAGTGGGGGCAGGGGGACCGCTTTAGGGAATGAGCAGTTCTTC. This encodes CASSGGRGTALGNEQFF.

This clonotype was counted ten times or more. The chain recombines TRBV20-1 with TRBJ2-1; 9 bases map to TRBD2. Losses at the gene ends were 3 bases for V and 6 bases for J; bases not matched to a gene: 6. CDR1 and CDR2 from the germline V gene are DFQATT and SNEGSKA (reference sequence). This CDR3 is built from 14 residues. The CDR3 sequence is CSASAGGPGNEQFF. CDR3 bases: TGCAGTGCTAGCGCGGGAGGGCCCGGCAATGAGCAGTTCTTC.

The J gene is TRBJ2-1, the V gene TRBV20-1; the D is unclear. The CDR3 has 13 amino acids. CDR1 and CDR2 (germline): DFQATT, SNEGSKA (reference sequence). With 5 bases removed from V and 7 bases from J, the gap between germline ends came to 15 bases. In DNA form, the CDR3 reads TGCAGTGCTGTTAAGGACCCTTTGAATGAGCAGTTCTTC. Translated: CSAVKDPLNEQFF.

The chain joins TRBV5-1 to TRBJ2-1; 8 bases line up with TRBD2. The germline CDR1 and CDR2 sequences are SGHRS and YFSETQ. The length of the CDR3 is 16 residues. V lost 4 bases, J lost 3 bases, and 9 bases stayed unmatched. CDR3 sequence: CASSPPGAGGYNEQFF. CDR3 nucleotides: TGCGCCAGCAGCCCTCCTGGGGCGGGAGGCTACAATGAGCAGTTCTTC.

V gene TRBV10-3 combines with J gene TRBJ2-1; either TRBD1 or TRBD2 may fit D (6 bases each). The V end lost 5 bases, the J end lost 8 bases, and 13 bases lay between the germline ends. Germline assignment: CDR1 ENHRY and CDR2 SYGVKD. There are 13 residues in the CDR3. CDR3: CAISFDGGYEQFF. CDR3 nucleotide sequence: TGTGCCATCAGTTTCGACGGGGGCTATGAGCAGTTCTTC.

This clonotype was found many times. The V call is TRBV6-2 or TRBV6-3, the J call TRBJ2-1; TRBD2 matches 7 bases. Germline V CDR1 and CDR2: MNHEY, SVGEGT. V shed 6 bases and J 5 bases; nucleotides not matched to a gene: 7. The CDR3 is 14 amino acids. CDR3 DNA sequence: TGTGCCAGCAGGCTAAGCGGGATGCACAATGAGCAGTTCTTC. Encoded protein: CASRLSGMHNEQFF.

This chain connects TRBV29-1 to TRBJ2-7; 9 positions agree with TRBD2. CDR3 size: 16 residues. Germline V gene sequence: CDR1 SQVTM, CDR2 ANQGSEA. The junction had 8 bases not matched to a gene; V was cut back by 1 base and J by 1 base. CDR3 residues: CSVEGTDSGRSYEQYF. The CDR3 bases are TGCAGCGTTGAAGGTACAGATAGCGGGAGATCCTACGAGCAGTACTTC.

This clonotype was recorded a few times. The chain carries TRBV6-5 and TRBJ2-5, with D maybe TRBD2 (5 bases). The CDR3 runs 13 residues. V was shortened by 4 bases and J by 4 bases, with 10 bases between the two germline ends. Germline V gene lookup returns CDR1 MNHEY and CDR2 SVGAGI. Here the CDR3 DNA reads TGTGCCAGCAGTTCGGACTTGGGAGAGACCCAGTACTTC. This sequence encodes CASSSDLGETQYF.

In its sample, this clonotype was seen many times. The V and J genes are TRBV5-1 and TRBJ2-7, with D tentatively TRBD1 or TRBD2 (5 bases each). Trimming left V 0 bases short and J 0 bases short, with 10 bases between. This CDR3 comprises 15 residues. Germline lookup yields CDR1 SGHRS and CDR2 YFSETQ. In DNA, the CDR3 is TGCGCCAGCAGCTTGGGGGACCGAAACTCCTACGAGCAGTACTTC. Amino acid sequence: CASSLGDRNSYEQYF.

This chain joins TRBV11-2 and TRBJ2-1; 12 bases line up with TRBD2. CDR3 size: 20 residues. V was clipped by 5 bases and J by 0 bases; unmatched bases: 14. Looked up from germline, CDR1 is SGHAT and CDR2 is FQNNGV. CDR3 residues: CASSPELGLAGMSSYNEQFF. CDR3 sequence (DNA): TGTGCCAGCAGCCCAGAATTAGGACTAGCGGGGATGAGCTCCTACAATGAGCAGTTCTTC. The full variable domain, with the rest looked up from reference TRBV11-2 and TRBJ2-1, is EAGVAQSPRYKIIEKRQSVAFWCNPISGHATLYWYQQILGQGPKLLIQFQNNGVVDDSQLPKDRFSAERLKGVDSTLKIQPAKLEDSAVYLCASSPELGLAGMSSYNEQFFGPGTRLTVL.

This clonotype has more than one count but fewer than ten. The chain has TRBV7-6 and TRBJ2-7, with 7 bases identical to TRBD1. V shed 2 bases and J 4 bases; nucleotides not matched to a gene: 2. The CDR3 totals 13 residues. Germline V gene lookup returns CDR1 SGHVS and CDR2 FNYEAQ. In DNA form, the CDR3 reads TGTGCCAGCAGCTTAAGGGGACAGTACGAGCAGTACTTC. Translating gives CASSLRGQYEQYF.

This chain joins TRBV5-1 and TRBJ2-1; maybe TRBD1 (6 bases). Germline V CDR1 and CDR2: SGHRS, YFSETQ. This CDR3 is built from 15 residues. The V and J ends lost 7 bases and 2 bases respectively, with 16 bases between them. The CDR3 DNA reads TGCGCCAGCTCGCAAAGGGGGTCGCCCTACAATGAGCAGTTCTTC. Protein product: CASSQRGSPYNEQFF.

This clonotype showed up many times. V usage is TRBV20-1 and J usage is TRBJ2-1, with D possibly being TRBD2 (6 bases). The CDR3 has 13 amino acids. In germline, CDR1 is DFQATT, CDR2 SNEGSKA (reference sequence). V shed 5 bases and J shed 5 bases, with 13 bases lying between them. The chain's CDR3 is CSALRDSHNEQFF. CDR3 bases: TGCAGTGCTCTACGGGACTCACACAATGAGCAGTTCTTC.

This clonotype appeared a few times. The chain recombines TRBV12-3 or TRBV12-4 with TRBJ2-5; TRBD2 matches 8 bases. This CDR3 region has 16 residues. With V trimmed by 1 base and J by 2 bases, 6 bases remained unmatched. The CDR3 sequence is CASSLGAGDKQETQYF. DNA of the CDR3: TGTGCCAGCAGTTTAGGAGCGGGGGACAAACAAGAGACCCAGTACTTC.

This chain connects TRBV12-3 or TRBV12-4 to TRBJ2-1, with D uncertain. The CDR3 is 15 residues long. The V and J ends lost 2 bases and 2 bases respectively, with 10 bases between them. The CDR3 DNA is TGTGCCAGCAGTTTATTAACTTTTCCCTACAATGAGCAGTTCTTC. It is translated as CASSLLTFPYNEQFF.

The chain joins TRBV5-1 to TRBJ1-2; 7 positions match TRBD1. In germline, CDR1 is SGHRS, CDR2 YFSETQ. There are 14 residues in the CDR3. Trimming took 2 bases from V and 3 from J; bases not matched to a gene: 4. The CDR3 here is CASSFSGTDYGYTF. Written as DNA, the CDR3 is TGCGCCAGCAGCTTCAGTGGGACAGACTATGGCTACACCTTC.

V gene TRBV7-8 combines with J gene TRBJ1-2; the match to TRBD1 covers 10 bases. The length of the CDR3 is 15 residues. Germline CDR1 reads SGHVS; CDR2 reads FQNEAQ. The ends lost 4 bases at V and 4 bases at J; junction bases unmatched: 6. DNA for the CDR3: TGTGCCAGCAGCTCGACAGGGGGCGAGGCCTATGGCTACACCTTC. Translation: CASSSTGGEAYGYTF.

The chain carries TRBV6-5 and TRBJ1-1, with D tentatively TRBD1 (5 bases). Per germline, CDR1 MNHEY and CDR2 SVGAGI. This CDR3 spans 15 amino acids. The V end was cut by 0 bases, the J end by 11 bases, with 19 bases between. In DNA form, the CDR3 reads TGTGCCAGCAGTTACTCGCATACGGGGAGCTCAGGGGCTTTCTTT. Translating gives CASSYSHTGSSGAFF.

This clonotype has a handful of counts. The chain joins TRBV20-1 to TRBJ1-2, with unresolved D. V was pared by 3 bases and J by 3 bases, with 11 bases between. The CDR3 is 13 residues long. CDR1 DFQATT and CDR2 SNEGSKA come from the germline V gene (reference sequence). This CDR3 reads CSASPLSDYGYTF. The CDR3 DNA is TGCAGTGCTAGCCCCCTTTCAGACTATGGCTACACCTTC.